This TCR beta chain stems from a study of T-cell reconstitution after alpha-beta-depleted transplantation in children. Researchers prepared the TCRbeta library using unique molecular identifiers, the study reports. Each CDR3 protein is one row after TCRdb ran MiXCR on the PCR reads. Of about 200,000 distinct CDR3 sequences in the sample, roughly 9.1% were seen once. Broader study findings: From newly produced T cells came most of the T-cell counts and diversity one year after transplant. Reportedly, only several hundred clones from non-depleted graft cells drove alpha-beta T-cell counts at about two months.

Concerning this clonotype itself: Its antigen is unknown.

Germline V gene sequence: CDR1 SGHAT, CDR2 FQNNGV. Trimming stripped 4 bases from V and 2 bases from J, with 13 bases between. This CDR3 contains 15 residues. The chain joins TRBV11-2 to TRBJ2-3; no firm D call. The clonotype was recovered from a male patient aged 2 to 10 who had a stem cell transplant for acute myeloid leukemia, so the T cells may come from the graft donor. The source material was PBMCs, mostly from graft donor cells, sampled 360 days after TCRalphabeta/CD19-depleted stem cell transplant. CDR3 nucleotides: TGTGCCAGCAGCTCAGTAAGGGCTTACACAGATACGCAGTATTTT. This codes for CASSSVRAYTDTQYF.